What follows is one T cell receptor beta chain and its context. These data come from a study of T cell changes during pregnancy in multiple sclerosis. V was trimmed by 3 bases and J by 4 bases, leaving 17 bases between them. The CDR3 has 16 amino acids. Germline loops: CDR1 MNHNS, CDR2 SASEGT. The assay was immunoSEQ multiplex PCR, and TCRdb's table has in-frame clones only and misses some. The table shows 64,000 or so clones, with around 97% occurring only once. The chain joins TRBV6-1 to TRBJ2-3; a possible D gene is TRBD2 (6 bases). The material sequenced was CD8+ T cells from peripheral blood mononuclear cells, taken after pregnancy. This TCR was recovered from a female donor with multiple sclerosis, enrolled in a pregnancy study. The CDR3 region has the DNA TGTGCCAGCAGTGACCTGGAGGGAGCCGTGGCAGATACGCAGTATTTT. The encoded protein is CASSDLEGAVADTQYF.